The rows below give T cell receptor beta chains drawn from one sample of a study of T-cell memory formation after mild COVID-19. TCRdb itself ran the 5' RACE reads through MiXCR, one entry per CDR3 protein. The table includes under 450,000 distinct CDR3 sequences, roughly 20% detected once. Sequenced: PBMCs or a T cell subset sorted from them (not recorded which). These receptors all come from a man younger than 30 who had mild COVID-19 (a few samples of this study predate the infection). Cell type and time point are not known. The CDR3 runs from the conserved cysteine through the conserved F or W. A row's size may be missing; if present it is once, few, many or a size class.

v_gene: TRBV20-1; abundance: NA; len: 13; CDR3aa: CSAEQGGTGELFF
v_gene: TRBV10-3; abundance: NA; len: 16; CDR3aa: CAISESGRQPNYGYTF
v_gene: TRBV7-3; abundance: many; len: 14; CDR3aa: CASSFGLSTDTQYF
v_gene: TRBV7-9; abundance: few; len: 14; CDR3aa: CASSLGLNTDTQYF
v_gene: TRBV6-4; abundance: NA; len: 14; CDR3aa: CASSAGDYSNEQFF
v_gene: TRBV3-1; abundance: few; len: 14; CDR3aa: CASKAGGDHNEQFF
v_gene: TRBV24-1; abundance: NA; len: 13; CDR3aa: CATSDQAVDTQYF
v_gene: TRBV11-2; abundance: NA; len: 12; CDR3aa: CASSLVPGKQFF
v_gene: TRBV5-1; abundance: NA; len: 17; CDR3aa: CASSSQGGRQAHYEQYF
v_gene: TRBV12-3/TRBV12-4; abundance: few; len: 16; CDR3aa: CASSATSGGDPDTQYF
v_gene: TRBV20-1; abundance: few; len: 16; CDR3aa: CSARDGQAGPLGEQYF
v_gene: TRBV14; abundance: few; len: 14; CDR3aa: CASRATDPYNEQFF
v_gene: TRBV20-1; abundance: NA; len: 14; CDR3aa: CSARPGELTDTQYF
v_gene: TRBV18; abundance: few; len: 14; CDR3aa: CASSTVGINQPQHF
v_gene: TRBV4-2; abundance: NA; len: 13; CDR3aa: CASSQGLIETQYF
v_gene: TRBV7-9; abundance: few; len: 16; CDR3aa: CASSVQQTGGNSPLHF
v_gene: TRBV2; abundance: NA; len: 14; CDR3aa: CASTGLGSPQEQFF
v_gene: TRBV5-1; abundance: NA; len: 14; CDR3aa: CASSEGSGGTEAFF
v_gene: TRBV3-1; abundance: few; len: 13; CDR3aa: CASSPGQFTEAFF
v_gene: TRBV12-3/TRBV12-4; abundance: once; len: 16; CDR3aa: CASSPRQGLQTGELFF
v_gene: TRBV29-1; abundance: NA; len: 12; CDR3aa: CSVGQGTGELFF
v_gene: TRBV5-1; abundance: many; len: 14; CDR3aa: CASSRDRGYNEQFF
v_gene: TRBV7-2; abundance: NA; len: 15; CDR3aa: CASSLVGRAGDTQYF
v_gene: TRBV15; abundance: NA; len: 13; CDR3aa: CATSRGGRLEAFF
v_gene: TRBV7-2; abundance: few; len: 13; CDR3aa: CASSLALFHEQYF
v_gene: TRBV7-7; abundance: NA; len: 16; CDR3aa: CASSSGTGNGGETQYF
v_gene: TRBV7-2; abundance: NA; len: 14; CDR3aa: CASSLVGQGAEIYF
v_gene: TRBV20-1; abundance: few; len: 13; CDR3aa: CSARDPREFGAFF
v_gene: TRBV19; abundance: NA; len: 13; CDR3aa: CASIDRWGDEQFF
v_gene: TRBV12-3/TRBV12-4; abundance: many; len: 14; CDR3aa: CASSPTGGITEAFF
v_gene: TRBV6-6; abundance: few; len: 14; CDR3aa: CASSPPSGNYGYTF
v_gene: TRBV5-1; abundance: many; len: 14; CDR3aa: CASSFGAVTDTQYF
v_gene: TRBV6-6; abundance: NA; len: 15; CDR3aa: CASSGQGLSYNEQFF
v_gene: TRBV29-1; abundance: few; len: 12; CDR3aa: CSVAWRGYGYTF
v_gene: TRBV4-2; abundance: few; len: 13; CDR3aa: CASSQDHNTEAFF
v_gene: TRBV6-5; abundance: NA; len: 15; CDR3aa: CASSYSGQGRETQYF
v_gene: TRBV25-1; abundance: few; len: 17; CDR3aa: CASNGGGQGRTTYEQYF
v_gene: TRBV27; abundance: NA; len: 14; CDR3aa: CASSGQGTTDTQYF
v_gene: TRBV30; abundance: few; len: 13; CDR3aa: CAWSRGYTDTQYF
v_gene: TRBV28; abundance: once; len: 11; CDR3aa: CASKGNYGYTF
v_gene: TRBV7-9; abundance: NA; len: 16; CDR3aa: CASSWGTSGNRETQYF
v_gene: TRBV6-6; abundance: NA; len: 15; CDR3aa: CASREDRGKAGELFF
v_gene: TRBV24-1; abundance: NA; len: 13; CDR3aa: CATSSGGLREQFF
v_gene: TRBV12-3/TRBV12-4; abundance: few; len: 13; CDR3aa: CASSPGTGFGYTF
v_gene: TRBV6-5; abundance: NA; len: 13; CDR3aa: CASSYSVGARLFF
v_gene: TRBV6-1; abundance: NA; len: 13; CDR3aa: CASSDRRGDEAFF
v_gene: TRBV28; abundance: NA; len: 15; CDR3aa: CASGRQGDSRSPLHF
v_gene: TRBV4-3; abundance: few; len: 15; CDR3aa: CASSPGTGYSDEQYF
v_gene: TRBV6-1; abundance: NA; len: 14; CDR3aa: CASSEGAPGEKLFF
v_gene: TRBV6-5; abundance: NA; len: 13; CDR3aa: CASTDQGNTEAFF
v_gene: TRBV4-1; abundance: few; len: 15; CDR3aa: CASSHWGTNTGELFF
v_gene: TRBV6-6; abundance: few; len: 14; CDR3aa: CASSYVHSNQPQHF
v_gene: TRBV6-5; abundance: NA; len: 15; CDR3aa: CASIRSGEGANEQFF
v_gene: TRBV20-1; abundance: NA; len: 14; CDR3aa: CSAIPTGLDSPLHF
v_gene: TRBV7-6; abundance: few; len: 14; CDR3aa: CASTPGPGADTQYF
v_gene: TRBV5-1; abundance: few; len: 16; CDR3aa: CASSLGRGPNTDTQYF
v_gene: TRBV5-6; abundance: few; len: 13; CDR3aa: CASSRTWRDGYTF
v_gene: TRBV6-5; abundance: few; len: 13; CDR3aa: CASSPEVGNTIYF
v_gene: TRBV28; abundance: NA; len: 16; CDR3aa: CASNKEGGKWHQPQHF